The sequence of this T cell receptor beta chain was determined in a study of beta chain features in type 1 diabetes. The sequenced template was cDNA made from the entire isolated RNA. TCRdb's copy holds only in-frame clones and misses some; the assay was immunoSEQ multiplex PCR. The repertoire holds about 620,000 clones, with around 16% as singletons. CDR1 and CDR2 from the germline V gene are SEHNR and FQNEAQ (reference sequence). V lost 5 bases, J lost 15 bases, and 8 bases stayed unmatched. The CDR3 loop spans 12 amino acids. As for this clone: Its specificity is not known.

Study conclusions and caveats: Equally in patients and controls, shorter templates might have been favored by PCR.

Material: naive CD4+ T cells from blood. The TCR originated in a man in his late teens or twenties in good health. This chain links TRBV7-9 with TRBJ2-1; 9 bases line up with TRBD1. The CDR3 coding sequence is TGTGCCAGCAGCGCTGGGGGGACAGGGTGGTTCTTC. Amino acid sequence: CASSAGGTGWFF.